The clone carrying this T cell receptor beta chain occurred a few times. Its target is unknown. The PCR used 60 Vbeta and 13 Jbeta primers. TCRdb keeps only in-frame clones here, not all; method: immunoSEQ multiplex PCR. The sample carries approximately 140,000 clones, 80% recorded once. The data derive from a study of cytomegalovirus exposure and HLA in healthy donors. Nominally healthy donors were sampled, though unrecorded immune exposures were likely. The CDR3 has 16 residues. J was trimmed by 8 bases and V by 0 bases; bases with no gene match: 10. Germline CDR1 ENHRY, CDR2 SYGVKD. Study findings and constraints: Researchers had no immune exposure information except CMV serostatus available. Follow-up analysis later connected one missense variant in DCLRE1C with trimming of TCR beta V- and J-genes. In the analysis, some V segments, TRBV6-2 and TRBV6-3 included, were excluded as indistinguishable.

This sequence was found in a male donor in good health and CMV-seronegative. Sequencing was performed on PBMCs. The chain joins TRBV10-3 to TRBJ2-1, with TRBD2 matching over 7 bases. CDR3 protein: CAISESIRSGGDEQFF. The CDR3 DNA follows: TGTGCCATCAGTGAGTCGATCAGGTCGGGAGGCGATGAGCAGTTCTTC.